Each of the 2 T cell receptor beta chains below was sequenced from the same sample in a study of T cell repertoires in cytomegalovirus infection. TCRdb re-called the reads with MiXCR, one entry per CDR3 protein. Of under 600,000 distinct CDR3 sequences listed, approximately 15% were seen once; the top ten hold around 25%. The sequenced sample was CD8+ T cells from PBMCs. These receptor sequences come from a human donor in good health (CMV status not recorded). Some clones in this sample may be carry-over from other donors' samples.

The V and J genes are TRBV20-1 and TRBJ2-7; TRBD2 aligns across 14 bases. V gave up 5 bases and J gave up 6 bases; unmatched junction bases: 9. This CDR3 region has 15 residues. From germline, CDR1 is DFQATT and CDR2 SNEGSKA (reference sequence). The CDR3 coding sequence is TGCAGTGCTTCTAGGCCGGGGACTAGCGGGGGCGAGCAGTACTTC. This codes for CSASRPGTSGGEQYF.

There are a few counts of this clonotype. This rearrangement joins TRBV28 to TRBJ2-7, with TRBD1 as a possible D gene (6 bases). Between the trimmed V and J ends, which lost 6 bases and 4 bases, there was a span of 25 bases. CDR1 MDHEN and CDR2 SYDVKM come from the germline V gene. The CDR3 is 17 amino acids. The CDR3 here is CASSYPLTGQLTYEQYF. The DNA of the CDR3 is TGTGCCAGCAGCTACCCACTAACAGGGCAACTCACTTACGAGCAGTACTTC.